These 5 T cell receptor beta chains were sequenced from one sample in a study of blood T cell repertoires in COVID-19. TCRdb keeps only in-frame clones here, not all; method: immunoSEQ multiplex PCR. The table has 200,000 to 250,000 clones, 70% to 90% seen once. Sequenced: peripheral blood. The receptors were sampled from a woman in her 70s with COVID-19, enrolled during active disease.

The gene calls are TRBV23-1 and TRBJ2-7; perhaps TRBD1 as D (6 bases). TRBV23-1 is identified as an open reading frame with a role that is uncertain. Trimming took off 2 bases at V and 4 bases at J, with 15 bases between the two ends. This CDR3 is 15 amino acids long. The CDR3 spells CASSQQNRERYEQYF. In DNA, the CDR3 is TGCGCCAGCAGTCAACAGAACAGGGAAAGGTACGAGCAGTACTTC.

This clone appeared a single time. The rearrangement joins TRBV10-2 to TRBJ2-1, with 11 bases that match TRBD2. With V trimmed by 5 bases and J by 2 bases, 2 bases remained unmatched. The germline V gene encodes CDR1 WSHSY and CDR2 SAAADI. This CDR3 is built from 15 residues. CDR3 sequence reads: CASSLAGGPYNEQFF. CDR3 nucleotide sequence: TGCGCCAGCAGTCTAGCGGGGGGCCCCTACAATGAGCAGTTCTTC.

J is TRBJ1-4 and V is TRBV4-3; 8 nucleotides line up with TRBD1. With 4 bases clipped from V and 5 bases from J, the junction kept 6 bases outside the gene matches. CDR1 is LGHNA and CDR2 is YSLEER in the germline V gene. The CDR3 runs 15 residues. CDR3 loop: CASSRSGTGNEKLFF. Written as DNA, the CDR3 is TGCGCCAGCAGCCGATCCGGGACAGGAAATGAAAAACTGTTTTTT.

The rearrangement joins TRBV12-3 or TRBV12-4 to TRBJ1-2; D ambiguous. The CDR3 has 13 residues. V was trimmed by 5 bases and J by 2 bases, leaving 9 bases between them. The CDR3 protein is CASSRQANYGYTF. CDR3 nucleotide sequence: TGTGCCAGCAGTAGGCAGGCAAACTATGGCTACACCTTC.

The DNA for the CDR3 is TGTGCCACCAGCAGAACCCAGGGGGTTGGCTATGGCTACACCTTC. Protein sequence: CATSRTQGVGYGYTF. The genes are TRBV15 and TRBJ1-2; 7 nucleotides align to TRBD1. The J segment lost 4 bases and the V segment lost 2 bases, leaving 7 bases of the junction unmatched. The CDR3 runs 15 residues. CDR1 and CDR2 (germline): LNHNV, YYDKDF (reference sequence).